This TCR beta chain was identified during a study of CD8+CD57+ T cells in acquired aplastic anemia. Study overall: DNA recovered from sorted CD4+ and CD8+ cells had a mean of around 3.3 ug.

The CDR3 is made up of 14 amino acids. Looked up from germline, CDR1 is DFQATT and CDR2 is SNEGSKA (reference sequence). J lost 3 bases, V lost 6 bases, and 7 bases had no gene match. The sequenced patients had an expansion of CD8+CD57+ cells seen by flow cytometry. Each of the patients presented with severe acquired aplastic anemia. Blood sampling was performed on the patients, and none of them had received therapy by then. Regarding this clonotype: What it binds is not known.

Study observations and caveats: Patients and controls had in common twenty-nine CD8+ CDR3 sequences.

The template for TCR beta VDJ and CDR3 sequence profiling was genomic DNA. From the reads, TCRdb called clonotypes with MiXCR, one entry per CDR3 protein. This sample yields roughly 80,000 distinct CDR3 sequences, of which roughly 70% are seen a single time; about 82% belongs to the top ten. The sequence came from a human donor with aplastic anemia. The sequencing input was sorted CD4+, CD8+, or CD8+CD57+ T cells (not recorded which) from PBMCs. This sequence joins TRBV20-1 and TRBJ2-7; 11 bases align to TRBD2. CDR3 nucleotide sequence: TGCAGTGCCGAAACTAGCGGGAGAGACTACGAGCAGTACTTC. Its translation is CSAETSGRDYEQYF.